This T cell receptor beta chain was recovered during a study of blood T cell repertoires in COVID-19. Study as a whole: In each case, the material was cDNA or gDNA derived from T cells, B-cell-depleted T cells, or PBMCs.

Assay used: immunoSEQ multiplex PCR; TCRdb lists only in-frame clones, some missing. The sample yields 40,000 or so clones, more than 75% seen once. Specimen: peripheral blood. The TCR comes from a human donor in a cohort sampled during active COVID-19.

CDR3 region: CASSLRVEAFF. For the CDR3, the DNA is TGTGCCAGCAGCTTGCGAGTTGAAGCTTTCTTT. This chain links TRBV7-2 with TRBJ1-1, with unresolved D. The V and J ends lost 3 bases and 7 bases respectively, with 6 bases between them. Germline V gene lookup returns CDR1 SGHTA and CDR2 FQGNSA. This CDR3 has 11 amino acids. Variable domain in full (rest from reference TRBV7-2 and TRBJ1-1): GAGVSQSPSNKVTEKGKDVELRCDPISGHTALYWYRQSLGQGLEFLIYFQGNSAPDKSGLPSDRFSAERTGGSVSTLTIQRTQQEDSAVYLCASSLRVEAFFGQGTRLTVV.